These T cell receptor beta chains were read from a single sample in a study of monozygotic twins with inflammatory bowel disease. TCRdb reprocessed the 5' RACE reads, with one entry per CDR3 protein and no DNA. In total, the table holds fewer than 350,000 distinct CDR3 sequences. Sequenced material: blood. These receptors came from a human donor with ulcerative colitis or Crohn's disease, or a healthy co-twin of an affected twin (not recorded which). Both conserved end residues are part of each CDR3. The order of the fields is V gene, J gene, CDR3 protein.

V gene: TRBV5-1
J gene: TRBJ2-5
CDR3 protein: CASSYTGPSLIQETQYF

V gene: TRBV24-1
J gene: TRBJ1-2
CDR3 protein: CATSDFGPGGIVGYTF

V gene: TRBV7-3
J gene: TRBJ2-2
CDR3 protein: CASSEGLAGPNTGELFF

V gene: TRBV6-1
J gene: TRBJ1-1
CDR3 protein: CASSEGPLNTEAFF

V gene: TRBV6-2/TRBV6-3
J gene: TRBJ2-3
CDR3 protein: CASSYTLASTDTQYF

V gene: TRBV20-1
J gene: TRBJ1-1
CDR3 protein: CSARVRTENTEAFF

V gene: TRBV20-1
J gene: TRBJ2-7
CDR3 protein: CSAGTSGPYEQYF

V gene: TRBV7-9
J gene: TRBJ1-2
CDR3 protein: CASGLPGYGYTF

V gene: TRBV5-1
J gene: TRBJ1-1
CDR3 protein: CASSLLRTAGNTEAFF

V gene: TRBV20-1
J gene: TRBJ2-1
CDR3 protein: CSATPVGVVEQFF

V gene: TRBV27
J gene: TRBJ2-7
CDR3 protein: CASSARASPFYEQYF

V gene: TRBV10-3
J gene: TRBJ2-3
CDR3 protein: CAITGEAGGTDTQYF

V gene: TRBV20-1
J gene: TRBJ2-2
CDR3 protein: CSASGGAPGELFF

V gene: TRBV7-7
J gene: TRBJ2-1
CDR3 protein: CASSSGLGFDNEQFF

V gene: TRBV5-4
J gene: TRBJ1-4
CDR3 protein: CASSLNLEREKLFF

V gene: TRBV11-2
J gene: TRBJ2-1
CDR3 protein: CASSLAGRRNEQFF

V gene: TRBV20-1
J gene: TRBJ2-4
CDR3 protein: CSANLRGGQYF

V gene: TRBV5-1
J gene: TRBJ2-1
CDR3 protein: CASSLVPSGYNEQFF

V gene: TRBV6-2/TRBV6-3
J gene: TRBJ2-7
CDR3 protein: CASSDNRVIYEQYF

V gene: TRBV6-6
J gene: TRBJ2-7
CDR3 protein: CASSLLQSSYEQYF

V gene: TRBV7-2
J gene: TRBJ1-5
CDR3 protein: CASSSRVAGNQPQHF

V gene: TRBV19
J gene: TRBJ2-1
CDR3 protein: CASSFEAGAYNEQFF

V gene: TRBV19
J gene: TRBJ2-5
CDR3 protein: CASSMLGGTRETQYF

V gene: TRBV20-1
J gene: TRBJ1-4
CDR3 protein: CSAPRASQGTNEKLFF

V gene: TRBV7-8
J gene: TRBJ1-5
CDR3 protein: CASSPGMGRKGNQPQHF

V gene: TRBV12-3/TRBV12-4
J gene: TRBJ2-3
CDR3 protein: CASSLSLGGRSTDTQYF

V gene: TRBV18
J gene: TRBJ2-7
CDR3 protein: CASSPIGPSGAYEQYF

V gene: TRBV3-1
J gene: TRBJ2-5
CDR3 protein: CASSLGLPSQETQYF

V gene: TRBV5-1
J gene: TRBJ2-3
CDR3 protein: CASSRDRGDTDTQYF

V gene: TRBV6-2/TRBV6-3
J gene: TRBJ2-2
CDR3 protein: CASSNGLAGNTGELFF

V gene: TRBV15
J gene: TRBJ2-1
CDR3 protein: CATSRATSGGARTEQFF

V gene: TRBV28
J gene: TRBJ2-7
CDR3 protein: CASRAATRSSYEQYF

V gene: TRBV11-2
J gene: TRBJ2-3
CDR3 protein: CASSKGLAGGADTQYF

V gene: TRBV29-1
J gene: TRBJ1-3
CDR3 protein: CSVEVLGGLSSGNTIYF

V gene: TRBV6-6
J gene: TRBJ2-7
CDR3 protein: CASSLPLVDEQYF

V gene: TRBV4-2
J gene: TRBJ2-2
CDR3 protein: CASSQVTTGELFF

V gene: TRBV28
J gene: TRBJ2-5
CDR3 protein: CASSFLGPTETQYF

V gene: TRBV6-1
J gene: TRBJ2-7
CDR3 protein: CASSQMGVPYEQYF

V gene: TRBV4-2
J gene: TRBJ1-5
CDR3 protein: CASSHDRGQPQHF

V gene: TRBV11-2
J gene: TRBJ2-7
CDR3 protein: CASSPSSGSKSYEQYF

V gene: TRBV11-2
J gene: TRBJ2-2
CDR3 protein: CASSLVTGFGTGELFF

V gene: TRBV7-3
J gene: TRBJ2-7
CDR3 protein: CASSPEGKAGNYEQYF

V gene: TRBV28
J gene: TRBJ1-2
CDR3 protein: CASSFNWGAAGYTF

V gene: TRBV27
J gene: TRBJ2-7
CDR3 protein: CASSPRGGFFEQYF

V gene: TRBV7-2
J gene: TRBJ1-3
CDR3 protein: CASSSVLFAGNTIYF

V gene: TRBV20-1
J gene: TRBJ2-3
CDR3 protein: CSAQPAGGSADTQYF

V gene: TRBV20-1
J gene: TRBJ1-5
CDR3 protein: CSASRPGQPQHF

V gene: TRBV12-3/TRBV12-4
J gene: TRBJ1-4
CDR3 protein: CASTLSLTTNEKLFF